This TCR beta chain was identified in a study of post-analysis software for immune sequencing data. Across the whole study: The study covered relapsing-remitting, secondary progressive and progressive-relapsing courses of multiple sclerosis.

The authors incorporated unique molecular identifiers into the TCR beta cDNA libraries. Between roughly 1 and 10 million T cells gave rise to 450,000 to 650,000 cDNA molecules. TCRdb reanalysed the PCR reads using MiXCR and keeps one entry per CDR3 protein. The data contain about 570,000 distinct CDR3 sequences, less than 40% of them singletons. Study-wide results and caveats: Strong co-clustering by F measure linked samples that shared a preparation batch. Multiple sclerosis patients had significantly lower normalized Chao1 diversity than controls. Controls showed lower frequencies than patients for five or six TRBV segments, and TRBV5-6, TRBV5-1 and TRBV20-1 were among these.

This CDR3 is built from 15 residues. The V gene's germline CDR1 is KGHSH and CDR2 LQKENI. The V and J ends lost 5 bases and 4 bases, in that order; junction bases with no gene match: 10. A word on this clonotype: Its antigen is as yet unknown.

The sequence was obtained from a girl aged 2-17 years with multiple sclerosis. The chain recombines TRBV18 with TRBJ1-1; 7 bases are shared with TRBD1. Input material: blood. Here the CDR3 reads CASSSKQGWITEAFF. Here the CDR3 DNA reads TGTGCCAGCTCATCAAAACAGGGGTGGATCACTGAAGCTTTCTTT. Variable domain in full (rest from reference TRBV18 and TRBJ1-1): NAGVMQNPRHLVRRRGQEARLRCSPMKGHSHVYWYRQLPEEGLKFMVYLQKENIIDESGMPKERFSAEFPKEGPSILRIQQVVRGDSAAYFCASSSKQGWITEAFFGQGTRLTVV.